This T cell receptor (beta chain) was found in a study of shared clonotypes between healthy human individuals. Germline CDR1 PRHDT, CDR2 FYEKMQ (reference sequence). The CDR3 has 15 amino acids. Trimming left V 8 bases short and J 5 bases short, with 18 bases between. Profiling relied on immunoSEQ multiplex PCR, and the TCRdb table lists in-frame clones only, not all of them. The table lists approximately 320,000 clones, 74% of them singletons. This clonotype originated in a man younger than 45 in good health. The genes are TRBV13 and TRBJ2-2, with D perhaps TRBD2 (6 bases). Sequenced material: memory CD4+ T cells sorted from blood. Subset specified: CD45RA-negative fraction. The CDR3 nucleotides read TGTGCCAGCGGCGATGGGGGAGGCCCGACCGGGGAGCTGTTTTTT. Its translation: CASGDGGGPTGELFF.